This record covers a single T cell receptor beta chain. A single base separates this from a much larger clone, so it may be a read error. This CDR3 contains 13 residues. V was clipped by 8 bases and J by 7 bases; unmatched bases: 9. The germline gives CDR1 SGHTA, CDR2 FQGNSA. The sample originates from a study of molecular identifiers for immune sequencing clone quantification. At the level of the study: In replicates, RNA from approximately 20,000 or 100,000 naive CD8 cells was divided five ways and four parts were sequenced.

Naive CD8 sequencing libraries were generated from roughly 20,000 to 1,000,000 sorted cells, with 10%, 30% or 50% RNA as input. Bulk TCR library preparation followed previously described methods with listed TCR primers. TCRdb passed the PCR reads through MiXCR, listing each CDR3 protein once. The table lists hundreds of thousands of distinct CDR3 sequences, over 20% of them singletons, with roughly 0.7% in the top ten. This receptor was taken from a human donor in good health. Some libraries in this study had Jurkat cell RNA spiked in. V is TRBV7-2 and J is TRBJ2-7; TRBD2 matches 9 bases. Sequenced input: naive CD8+ T cells from blood, with Jurkat cell RNA spiked in. Stated subset: FACS-sorted CD8+CD4-CCR7+CD45RA+ naive T cells. Here the CDR3 reads CASGQVAGVEQYF. The CDR3 bases are TGTGCCAGCGGCCAGGTAGCGGGAGTGGAGCAGTACTTC.